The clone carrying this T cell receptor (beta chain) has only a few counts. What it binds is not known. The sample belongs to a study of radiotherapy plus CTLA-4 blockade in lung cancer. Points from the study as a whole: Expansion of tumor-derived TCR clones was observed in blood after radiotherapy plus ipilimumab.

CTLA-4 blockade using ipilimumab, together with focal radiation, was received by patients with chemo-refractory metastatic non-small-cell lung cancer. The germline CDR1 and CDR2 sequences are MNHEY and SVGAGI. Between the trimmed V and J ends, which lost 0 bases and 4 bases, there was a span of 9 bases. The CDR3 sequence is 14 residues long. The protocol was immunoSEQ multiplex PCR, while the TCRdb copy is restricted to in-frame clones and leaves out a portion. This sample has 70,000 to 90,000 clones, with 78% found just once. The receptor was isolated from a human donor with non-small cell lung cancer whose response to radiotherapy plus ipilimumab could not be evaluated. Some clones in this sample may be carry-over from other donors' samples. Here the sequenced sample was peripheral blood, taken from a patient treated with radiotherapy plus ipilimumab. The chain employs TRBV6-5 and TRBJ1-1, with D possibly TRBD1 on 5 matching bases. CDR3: CASSYSGGGTEAFF. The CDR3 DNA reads TGTGCCAGCAGTTACTCGGGGGGGGGCACTGAAGCTTTCTTT.